The 29 T cell receptor beta chains listed next were all sequenced from one sample in a study of cytomegalovirus exposure and HLA in healthy donors. Vbeta (60) and Jbeta (13) primers were used in the PCR. This table comes from immunoSEQ multiplex PCR, and its TCRdb copy is limited to in-frame clones, with some not included. The sample carries roughly 150,000 clones, approximately 83% recorded once. Sequences were obtained from PBMCs. The receptors here all came from a male donor in good health and CMV-seronegative.

This clone was seen a single time. V usage is TRBV7-2 and J usage is TRBJ2-5, with D perhaps matching TRBD2 (6 bases). Germline V gene lookup returns CDR1 SGHTA and CDR2 FQGNSA. Trimming cost V 2 bases and J 5 bases, with 15 bases left between them. The CDR3 length is 15 residues. The CDR3 protein is CASSLIAEGRETQYF. CDR3 sequence (DNA): TGTGCCAGCAGCTTAATAGCGGAGGGCCGGGAGACCCAGTACTTC.

The chain is built from TRBV29-1 and TRBJ1-2, with D possibly matching TRBD1 (5 bases). Germline CDR1 reads SQVTM; CDR2 reads ANQGSEA. The CDR3 is made up of 12 amino acids. V lost 1 base, J lost 5 bases, and 8 bases lay in between. The CDR3 region is CSVEGGVYGYTF. The CDR3 DNA sequence: TGCAGCGTTGAAGGGGGGGTTTATGGCTACACCTTC.

The chain joins TRBV19 to TRBJ2-5; 7 bases align to TRBD1. CDR1 and CDR2 (germline): LNHDA, SQIVND (reference sequence). The junction had 3 bases not matched to a gene; V was cut back by 4 bases and J by 4 bases. The CDR3 is 13 residues long. The CDR3 reads CASSRNRGETQYF. CDR3 coding DNA: TGTGCCAGTAGTAGAAACAGGGGAGAGACCCAGTACTTC. The entire variable domain, with the rest obtained from reference TRBV19 and TRBJ2-5, is as follows: DGGITQSPKYLFRKEGQNVTLSCEQNLNHDAMYWYRQDPGQGLRLIYYSQIVNDFQKGDIAEGYSVSREKKESFPLTVTSAQKNPTAFYLCASSRNRGETQYFGPGTRLLVL.

The chain employs TRBV30 and TRBJ2-1, with unresolved D. The CDR3 loop spans 14 amino acids. With 2 bases removed from V and 9 bases from J, the gap between germline ends came to 17 bases. The germline V gene encodes CDR1 GTSNPN and CDR2 SVGIG (reference sequence). CDR3 in DNA: TGTGCCTGGAGTTCGTTTTCCGGGTACGGTGAGCAGTTCTTC. Protein product: CAWSSFSGYGEQFF. Full variable domain (outside the CDR3, taken from reference TRBV30 and TRBJ2-1): SQTIHQWPATLVQPVGSPLSLECTVEGTSNPNLYWYRQAAGRGLQLLFYSVGIGQISSEVPQNLSASRPQDRQFILSSKKLLLSDSGFYLCAWSSFSGYGEQFFGPGTRLTVL.

This clone appeared a few times. The chain is built from TRBV6-5 and TRBJ1-4, with TRBD1 as a possible D gene (6 bases). CDR1 MNHEY and CDR2 SVGAGI come from the germline V gene. The length of the CDR3 is 13 residues. Trimming stripped 6 bases from V and 8 bases from J, with 13 bases between. The CDR3 bases are TGTGCCAGCAGCCCCAGGGGTAACGAAAAACTGTTTTTT. Its protein product is CASSPRGNEKLFF.

This sequence joins TRBV20-1 and TRBJ2-7, with D possibly TRBD1 on 6 matching bases. The CDR3 covers 11 residues. Germline V gene sequence: CDR1 DFQATT, CDR2 SNEGSKA (reference sequence). V dropped 4 bases and J dropped 12 bases, with 16 bases sitting between them. The CDR3 nucleotides read TGCAGTGCTACCGAACAGGGTCTCTTGTACTTC. Translation gives CSATEQGLLYF.

This sequence joins TRBV28 and TRBJ2-7; TRBD2 matches 9 bases. V shed 4 bases, J shed 6 bases, and the junction held 7 bases outside the gene matches. Germline CDR1 is MDHEN and CDR2 is SYDVKM. CDR3 length equals 14 residues. CDR3 nucleotide sequence: TGTGCCAGCAGTTCGTGGCGGGAGGGCCTCGAGCAGTACTTC. This codes for CASSSWREGLEQYF.

This chain connects TRBV7-8 to TRBJ2-7, with 7 bases that match TRBD1. Trimming removed 5 bases from V and 3 bases from J; junction bases left unmatched: 13. CDR1 and CDR2 from the germline V gene are SGHVS and FQNEAQ. This CDR3 has 16 amino acids. CDR3: CASSIGRTGLDYEQYF. In nucleotides, the CDR3 is TGTGCCAGCAGCATAGGGCGGACAGGCTTAGACTACGAGCAGTACTTC.

This clone was seen only a few times. This chain connects TRBV7-2 to TRBJ2-7; TRBD1 is a possible D gene (5 bases). This CDR3 comprises 13 residues. Deletions cut 5 bases from V and 2 bases from J, with 10 bases between. CDR1 and CDR2 (germline): SGHTA, FQGNSA. CDR3 bases: TGTGCCAGCAGCCAAGACAGACCCTACGAGCAGTACTTC. Amino acid sequence: CASSQDRPYEQYF.

V gene TRBV7-6 combines with J gene TRBJ2-3, with a tentative D call TRBD1 (6 bases). Germline V gene data show CDR1 as SGHVS and CDR2 as FNYEAQ. Trimming left V 1 base short and J 2 bases short, with 13 bases between. The CDR3 contains 16 residues. CDR3 nucleotides: TGTGCCAGCAGCTTAGGGTTGGGACAACTCACAGATACGCAGTATTTT. Amino acid sequence: CASSLGLGQLTDTQYF.

This chain links TRBV5-1 with TRBJ1-4; D is uncertain. The CDR3 spans 14 residues. With 0 bases removed from V and 8 bases from J, the gap between germline ends came to 11 bases. In germline, CDR1 is SGHRS, CDR2 YFSETQ. The CDR3 loop reads CASSLGGTEEKLFF. The CDR3 nucleotides are TGCGCCAGCAGCTTGGGAGGAACCGAGGAAAAACTGTTTTTT.

The chain is built from TRBV7-9 and TRBJ2-5; D possibly corresponds to TRBD2 (7 bases). V lost 5 bases to trimming and J lost 5 bases, with 18 bases between them. The CDR3 runs to 15 residues. Looked up from germline, CDR1 is SEHNR and CDR2 is FQNEAQ (reference sequence). Here the CDR3 reads CASSPGGPITETQYF. CDR3 bases: TGTGCCAGCAGCCCCGGGGGGCCAATAACGGAGACCCAGTACTTC.

This rearrangement joins TRBV2 to TRBJ1-6; possible D gene TRBD1, 5 bases. The CDR3 runs to 14 residues. The germline CDR1 and CDR2 sequences are SNHLY and FYNNEI. Trimming pared 6 bases from V and 13 bases from J, leaving 19 bases between. CDR3 sequence reads: CASSPYGVRAPLHF. CDR3 bases: TGTGCCAGCAGCCCCTACGGCGTCAGGGCGCCCCTCCACTTT.

This clone was seen a single time. The gene calls are TRBV5-6 and TRBJ2-5; 11 nucleotides line up with TRBD1. Germline-derived CDR1 and CDR2 are SGHDT and YYEEEE. The junction had 9 bases not matched to a gene; V was cut back by 4 bases and J by 7 bases. The CDR3 spans 15 residues. CDR3 loop: CASSLDRGLRGTQYF. The DNA of the CDR3 is TGTGCCAGCAGCCTGGACAGGGGGCTCCGGGGGACCCAGTACTTC.

The V call is TRBV27, the J call TRBJ2-7; weak D call: TRBD1 (5 bases). CDR1 is MNHEY, CDR2 SMNVEV, per germline (reference sequence). Trimming shortened V by 0 bases and J by 2 bases, and 20 bases separated the two germline ends. CDR3 length: 18 amino acids. The CDR3: CASSLSSAGRESTYEQYF. Here the CDR3 DNA reads TGTGCCAGCAGTTTATCCTCCGCAGGCAGGGAATCGACCTACGAGCAGTACTTC.

This clone was recorded a few times. J is TRBJ2-7 and V is TRBV27; D perhaps matches TRBD2 (7 bases). There are 15 residues in the CDR3. V was trimmed by 3 bases and J by 2 bases, leaving 14 bases between them. CDR1 is MNHEY and CDR2 is SMNVEV in the germline V gene (reference sequence). CDR3 residues: CASSFSGGPAYEQYF. The CDR3, as DNA: TGTGCCAGCAGTTTTTCCGGGGGGCCGGCCTACGAGCAGTACTTC.

The V gene is TRBV4-3, the J gene TRBJ1-4, with 7 bases identical to TRBD1. Germline V gene sequence: CDR1 LGHNA, CDR2 YSLEER. The CDR3 runs 17 residues. V lost 1 base to trimming and J lost 5 bases; unmatched junction nucleotides: 10. CDR3 in DNA: TGCGCCAGCAGCCAAGGACACGGGGGACAGAAAAATGAAAAACTGTTTTTT. This gives the protein CASSQGHGGQKNEKLFF.

The chain carries TRBV6-1 and TRBJ1-6; D is perhaps TRBD1 (5 bases). Trimming took off 0 bases at V and 3 bases at J, with 9 bases between the two ends. CDR1 is MNHNS, CDR2 SASEGT, per germline. The CDR3 is 16 amino acids. The CDR3 DNA reads TGTGCCAGCAGTGAAGCTAAAGGGGTCTATAATTCACCCCTCCACTTT. Translation: CASSEAKGVYNSPLHF.

This clone was recorded once. V is TRBV13 and J is TRBJ2-4; tentative D call: TRBD1 (7 bases). Trimming took off 2 bases at V and 9 bases at J, with 11 bases between the two ends. Germline lookup yields CDR1 PRHDT and CDR2 FYEKMQ (reference sequence). This CDR3 has 13 amino acids. CDR3 loop: CASSLSQGGIQYF. For the CDR3, the DNA is TGTGCCAGCAGCTTAAGCCAGGGGGGCATTCAGTACTTC.

The chain carries TRBV6-5 and TRBJ2-1, with D perhaps matching TRBD1 (6 bases). Germline V gene sequence: CDR1 MNHEY, CDR2 SVGAGI. The CDR3 has 13 residues. V was pared by 6 bases and J by 8 bases, with 14 bases between. The CDR3 nucleotides are TGTGCCAGCAGCTCAACAGGGCGGGATGAGCAGTTCTTC. It specifies CASSSTGRDEQFF.

This clone came up many times. The chain is built from TRBV6-4 and TRBJ2-1; the match to TRBD2 covers 7 bases. The CDR3 contains 15 residues. Per germline, CDR1 MRHNA and CDR2 SNTAGT. V dropped 1 base and J dropped 0; count of bases not matched to a gene: 0. Here the CDR3 DNA reads TGTGCCAGCAGTGACTTAGCGGGCTCCTACAATGAGCAGTTCTTC. Translation: CASSDLAGSYNEQFF.

The chain employs TRBV6-1 and TRBJ2-2, with a tentative D call TRBD1 (5 bases). The CDR3 contains 15 residues. CDR1 and CDR2 (germline): MNHNS, SASEGT. V was cut by 2 bases and J by 9 bases, with 16 bases left in between. CDR3 sequence (DNA): TGTGCCAGCAGTGAATCACCTCCACAGGCCCGGGAGCTGTTTTTT. Protein: CASSESPPQARELFF.

This rearrangement joins TRBV2 to TRBJ2-1; possible D gene TRBD1, 6 bases. V was pared by 7 bases and J by 3 bases, with 13 bases between. This CDR3 comprises 14 residues. Germline V gives CDR1 SNHLY, CDR2 FYNNEI. CDR3 amino acids: CASTPDSLYNEQFF. As DNA, the CDR3 is TGTGCCAGCACCCCGGACAGCCTCTACAATGAGCAGTTCTTC.

The chain couples TRBV13 to TRBJ2-3, with D possibly TRBD2 on 6 matching bases. The length of the CDR3 is 14 residues. V lost 6 bases and J 11 bases, leaving 21 bases between the germline ends. Germline CDR1 PRHDT, CDR2 FYEKMQ (reference sequence). In nucleotides, the CDR3 is TGTGCCAGCAGGCGCAATTTTGGGGGGTGCGGGCAGTATTTT. Translated: CASRRNFGGCGQYF.

V usage is TRBV10-2 and J usage is TRBJ1-2; 8 bases map to TRBD1. The length of the CDR3 is 15 residues. CDR1 is WSHSY and CDR2 is SAAADI in the germline V gene. Germline trimming cut 3 bases from V and 4 bases from J; bases unmatched to any gene: 7. The CDR3 loop is CASSDPQGASYGYTF. Here the CDR3 DNA reads TGCGCCAGCAGTGACCCCCAGGGGGCTAGCTATGGCTACACCTTC.

The sample holds one count of this clone. V is TRBV7-9 and J is TRBJ1-2; no definite D call. Germline values: CDR1 SEHNR, CDR2 FQNEAQ (reference sequence). V was clipped by 5 bases and J by 8 bases, with 18 bases between them. The CDR3 runs 14 residues. Here the CDR3 reads CASSPALVLQGYTF. CDR3 DNA: TGTGCCAGCAGCCCCGCTCTGGTTTTGCAGGGCTACACCTTC. The variable domain in full, with the rest retrieved from reference TRBV7-9 and TRBJ1-2, is DTGVSQNPRHKITKRGQNVTFRCDPISEHNRLYWYRQTLGQGPEFLTYFQNEAQLEKSRLLSDRFSAERPKGSFSTLEIQRTEQGDSAMYLCASSPALVLQGYTFGSGTRLTVV.

CDR3 loop: CASSWRYNEQFF. The CDR3 DNA sequence: TGTGCCAGCAGTTGGCGGTACAATGAGCAGTTCTTC. The chain recombines TRBV28 with TRBJ2-1, with unresolved D. V gave up 4 bases and J gave up 4 bases, with 5 bases separating them. CDR1 MDHEN and CDR2 SYDVKM come from the germline V gene. This CDR3 region has 12 residues.

This chain links TRBV5-6 with TRBJ2-1; 16 bases agree with TRBD2. Germline assignment: CDR1 SGHDT and CDR2 YYEEEE. Unmatched junction bases numbered 12, after V lost 4 bases and J lost 8 bases. CDR3 length: 18 residues. The CDR3 sequence: CASSDTAGTSGRVYEQFF. CDR3 sequence (DNA): TGTGCCAGCAGCGATACCGCCGGGACTAGCGGGAGGGTCTATGAGCAGTTCTTC. The whole variable domain, filled in from reference TRBV5-6 and TRBJ2-1, reads DAGVTQSPTHLIKTRGQQVTLRCSPKSGHDTVSWYQQALGQGPQFIFQYYEEEERQRGNFPDRFSGHQFPNYSSELNVNALLLGDSALYLCASSDTAGTSGRVYEQFFGPGTRLTVL.

The chain recombines TRBV27 with TRBJ2-7; maybe TRBD2 (7 bases). With 10 bases removed from V and 2 bases from J, the gap between germline ends came to 12 bases. The CDR3 contains 12 residues. CDR1 and CDR2 from the germline V gene are MNHEY and SMNVEV (reference sequence). CDR3: CATGGGTYEQYF. The CDR3 nucleotides are TGTGCCACGGGCGGGGGCACCTACGAGCAGTACTTC.